This paragraph covers one T cell receptor (beta chain) sequence. The data stem from a study of shared clonotypes between healthy human individuals. Germline values: CDR1 LNHNV, CDR2 YYDKDF (reference sequence). Trimming removed 3 bases from V and 5 bases from J; junction bases left unmatched: 11. The CDR3 runs to 17 residues. This table comes from immunoSEQ multiplex PCR, and its TCRdb copy is limited to in-frame clones, with some not included. This table holds some 1.1 million clones, around 77% found once. This sequence was found in a man aged 18 to 35 in good health. Some clones in this sample may be carry-over from other donors' samples. Sequenced: memory CD4+ T cells from PBMCs. Regarding subset: CD45RA-negative fraction. The rearrangement uses TRBV15 and TRBJ2-1, with 9 bases that match TRBD2. This chain's CDR3 is CATSRGIGTSRDNEQFF. The CDR3 DNA is TGTGCCACCAGCAGGGGAATCGGGACTAGCAGGGACAATGAGCAGTTCTTC.